This T cell receptor (beta chain) was sequenced during a study of blood T cells in healthy people across ages. V lost 0 bases to trimming and J lost 2 bases, with 12 bases between them. Germline CDR1 and CDR2: SGHRS and YFSETQ. The CDR3 length is 15 residues. This clonotype has a count of ten or more. The use of a sample-barcoded 5' primer and a J-beta primer mix characterized a second PCR of roughly 6 to 11 cycles. TCRdb re-called the 5' RACE reads with MiXCR, one entry per CDR3 protein. The sample records hundreds of thousands of distinct CDR3 sequences, 20% to 25% being singletons. This chain joins TRBV5-1 and TRBJ2-7; a possible D gene is TRBD2 (5 bases). Sequencing used blood. This TCR derives from a man in his sixties or seventies in good health. CDR3 coding DNA: TGCGCCAGCAGCTTGGCCGCGGGTTCTACCTACGAGCAGTACTTC. This codes for CASSLAAGSTYEQYF.